One sample yielded the 10 T cell receptor beta chains listed below, sequenced in a study of T cells in Graves' hyperthyroidism and ophthalmopathy. Using RNA transcripts as the source, TCR beta CDR3 regions were amplified. The HTBI primer set served for first-round RT-PCR of the TCR CDR3. TCRdb independently ran MiXCR on the multiplex PCR reads; one entry per CDR3 protein. The table lists more than 550,000 distinct CDR3 sequences, 15% to 20% of them singletons. The sample was blood. The receptors stem from a woman in her forties or fifties with Graves' hyperthyroidism that later progressed to Graves' ophthalmopathy.

This clonotype was observed a few times. The gene calls are TRBV7-8 and TRBJ1-5; possible D gene TRBD1, 5 bases. V was trimmed by 0 bases and J by 9 bases, leaving 18 bases between them. The CDR3 covers 16 residues. The germline gives CDR1 SGHVS, CDR2 FQNEAQ. As DNA, the CDR3 is TGTGCCAGCAGCTTAGCGCAAGGGACTGGCGATGGGCCCCAGCATTTT. Translated: CASSLAQGTGDGPQHF.

This clonotype was counted only a few times. Its ends do not fully match the called genes, so a read error is possible. The chain recombines TRBV3-1 with TRBJ1-1, with a weak D call TRBD1 (5 bases). Germline V gene lookup returns CDR1 LGHDT and CDR2 YNNKEL (reference sequence). This CDR3 spans 14 amino acids. The CDR3, as DNA: TGTGCCAGCAGCCCCCGGGGGGGGAACACTGAAGTTTTCTTT. Protein sequence: CASSPRGGNTEVFF.

This chain connects TRBV18 to TRBJ1-2; 8 positions match TRBD1. Trimming removed 6 bases from V and 5 bases from J; junction bases left unmatched: 8. The CDR3 spans 14 residues. CDR1 and CDR2 from the germline V gene are KGHSH and LQKENI. CDR3 region: CASSVDRGLYGYTF. The CDR3 coding sequence is TGTGCCAGCTCCGTCGACAGGGGATTATATGGCTACACCTTC. Combining the CDR3 with reference TRBV18 and TRBJ1-2 gives the whole variable domain NAGVMQNPRHLVRRRGQEARLRCSPMKGHSHVYWYRQLPEEGLKFMVYLQKENIIDESGMPKERFSAEFPKEGPSILRIQQVVRGDSAAYFCASSVDRGLYGYTFGSGTRLTVV.

The chain uses TRBV14 and TRBJ1-1, with D perhaps matching TRBD1 (6 bases). The V gene lost 2 bases and the J gene lost 7 bases, with 17 bases spanning the gap. This CDR3 has 15 amino acids. Looked up from germline, CDR1 is SGHDN and CDR2 is FVKESK. CDR3 amino acids: CASSQYRDTRLEAFF. CDR3 bases: TGTGCCAGCAGCCAATACCGGGACACCCGACTTGAAGCTTTCTTT.

This chain joins TRBV28 and TRBJ2-3, with a weak D call TRBD2 (7 bases). Between the trimmed V and J ends, which lost 0 bases and 2 bases, there was a span of 15 bases. Germline V gene data show CDR1 as MDHEN and CDR2 as SYDVKM. This CDR3 comprises 17 residues. In nucleotides, the CDR3 is TGTGCCAGCAGTTTATGGGGCGGGGGCCAAGACACAGATACGCAGTATTTT. This encodes CASSLWGGGQDTDTQYF.

This clonotype came up a few times. The DNA for the CDR3 is TGTGCCAGCAGTGAAGACGGCTACTATGGCTACACCTTC. This translates into CASSEDGYYGYTF. This chain connects TRBV6-1 to TRBJ1-2; D call uncertain. CDR1 and CDR2 from the germline V gene are MNHNS and SASEGT. The germline V and J ends were trimmed by 1 base and 3 bases, with 6 bases remaining between them. The CDR3 contains 13 residues.

This clonotype was counted at least ten times. The rearrangement joins TRBV30 to TRBJ2-7; D not certain. Germline V gene lookup returns CDR1 GTSNPN and CDR2 SVGIG (reference sequence). Trimming left V 0 bases short and J 6 bases short, with 12 bases between. This CDR3 has 13 residues. Here the CDR3 reads CAWSVRTVGEQYF. Here the CDR3 DNA reads TGTGCCTGGAGTGTAAGAACAGTAGGCGAGCAGTACTTC.

As DNA, the CDR3 is TGTGCCTGGAGTGAAGGCCCGCCGCCGGGGTGGCAGTTCTTC. This translates into CAWSEGPPPGWQFF. This chain links TRBV30 with TRBJ2-1; tentatively, D is TRBD2 (5 bases). CDR3 length equals 14 residues. Between the trimmed V and J ends, which lost 1 base and 12 bases, there was a span of 19 bases. Germline CDR1 and CDR2: GTSNPN and SVGIG (reference sequence). Combining the CDR3 with reference TRBV30 and TRBJ2-1 gives the whole variable domain SQTIHQWPATLVQPVGSPLSLECTVEGTSNPNLYWYRQAAGRGLQLLFYSVGIGQISSEVPQNLSASRPQDRQFILSSKKLLLSDSGFYLCAWSEGPPPGWQFFGPGTRLTVL.

With regard to this clonotype: One end of the junction is discordant with germline, which a read error may explain. CDR3 DNA: TGTGCAAGCAGCCAAGCGAGCGGGGGGAACTGCAATGAGCAGTTCTTC. Amino acids: CASSQASGGNCNEQFF. The rearrangement joins TRBV4-2 to TRBJ2-1; 9 bases are shared with TRBD2. The V gene's germline CDR1 is LGHNA and CDR2 YNFKEQ. This CDR3 is built from 16 residues.

This clonotype was observed many times. This chain links TRBV12-3 or TRBV12-4 with TRBJ1-5; D ambiguous. Trimming stripped 7 bases from V and 2 bases from J, with 12 bases between. The CDR3 runs 14 residues. The CDR3 region is CASTNYGGNQPQHF. CDR3 DNA: TGTGCCAGCACCAATTACGGTGGCAATCAGCCCCAGCATTTT.